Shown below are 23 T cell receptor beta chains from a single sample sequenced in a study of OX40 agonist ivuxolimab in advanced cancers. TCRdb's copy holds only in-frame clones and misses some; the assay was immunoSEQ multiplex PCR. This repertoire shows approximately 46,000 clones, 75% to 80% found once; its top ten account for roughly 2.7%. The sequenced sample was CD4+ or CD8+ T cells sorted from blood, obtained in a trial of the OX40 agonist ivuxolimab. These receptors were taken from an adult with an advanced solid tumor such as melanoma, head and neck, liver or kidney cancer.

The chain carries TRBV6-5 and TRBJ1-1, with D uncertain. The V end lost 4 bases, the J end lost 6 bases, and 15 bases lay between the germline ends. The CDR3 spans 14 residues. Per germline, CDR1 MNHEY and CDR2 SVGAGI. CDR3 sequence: CASSLPGESAEAFF. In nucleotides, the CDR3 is TGTGCCAGCAGTTTGCCCGGGGAGTCGGCTGAAGCTTTCTTT.

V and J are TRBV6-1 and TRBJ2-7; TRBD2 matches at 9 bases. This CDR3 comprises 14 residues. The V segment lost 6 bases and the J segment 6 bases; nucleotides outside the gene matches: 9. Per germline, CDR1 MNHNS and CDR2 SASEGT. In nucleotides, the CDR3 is TGTGCCAGCAGATATACGGGACTAGCATCCGAGCAGTACTTC. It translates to CASRYTGLASEQYF.

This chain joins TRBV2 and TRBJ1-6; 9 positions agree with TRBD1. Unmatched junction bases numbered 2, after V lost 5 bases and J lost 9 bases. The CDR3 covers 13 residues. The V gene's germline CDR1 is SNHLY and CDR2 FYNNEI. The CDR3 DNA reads TGTGCCAGCAGTCTGGACAGGGGTTCACCCCTCCACTTT. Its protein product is CASSLDRGSPLHF.

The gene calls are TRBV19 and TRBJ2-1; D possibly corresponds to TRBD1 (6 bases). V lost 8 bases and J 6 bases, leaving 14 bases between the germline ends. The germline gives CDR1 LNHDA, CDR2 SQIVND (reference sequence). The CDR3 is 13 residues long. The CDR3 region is CASREQGSNEQFF. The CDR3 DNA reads TGTGCCAGTCGAGAACAGGGTTCCAATGAGCAGTTCTTC.

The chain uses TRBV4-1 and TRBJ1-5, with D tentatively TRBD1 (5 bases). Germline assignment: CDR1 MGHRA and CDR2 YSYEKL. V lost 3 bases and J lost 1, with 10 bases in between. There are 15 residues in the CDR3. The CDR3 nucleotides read TGCGCCAGCAGCCAGCTCCGGGACAGCAATCAGCCCCAGCATTTT. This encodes CASSQLRDSNQPQHF.

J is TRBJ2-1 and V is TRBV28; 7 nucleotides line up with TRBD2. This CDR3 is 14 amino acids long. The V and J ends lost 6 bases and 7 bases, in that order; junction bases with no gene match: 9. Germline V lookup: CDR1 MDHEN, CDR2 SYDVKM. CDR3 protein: CASRGRAGRNEQFF. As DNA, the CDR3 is TGTGCCAGCAGGGGGAGGGCCGGGCGGAATGAGCAGTTCTTC.

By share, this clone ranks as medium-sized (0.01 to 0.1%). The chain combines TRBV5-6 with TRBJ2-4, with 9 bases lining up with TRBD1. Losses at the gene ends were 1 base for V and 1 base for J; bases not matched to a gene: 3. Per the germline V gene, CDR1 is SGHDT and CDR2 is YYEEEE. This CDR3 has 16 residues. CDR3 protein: CASSLTGGAAKNIQYF. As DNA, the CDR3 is TGTGCCAGCAGCTTGACAGGGGGCGCGGCCAAAAACATTCAGTACTTC.

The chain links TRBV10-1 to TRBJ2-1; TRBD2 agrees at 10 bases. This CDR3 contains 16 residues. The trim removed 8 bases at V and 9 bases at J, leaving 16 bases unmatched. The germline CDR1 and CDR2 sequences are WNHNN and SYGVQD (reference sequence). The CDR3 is CASSPWGSGRASEQFF. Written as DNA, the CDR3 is TGCGCCAGCTCCCCATGGGGAAGCGGGAGGGCCAGTGAGCAGTTCTTC.

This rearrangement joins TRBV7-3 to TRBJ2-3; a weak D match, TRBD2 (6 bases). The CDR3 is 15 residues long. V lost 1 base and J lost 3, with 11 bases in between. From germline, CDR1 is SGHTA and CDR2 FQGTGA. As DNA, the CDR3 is TGTGCCAGCAGCTTAAACGGGGGAGCGACAGATACGCAGTATTTT. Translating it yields CASSLNGGATDTQYF.

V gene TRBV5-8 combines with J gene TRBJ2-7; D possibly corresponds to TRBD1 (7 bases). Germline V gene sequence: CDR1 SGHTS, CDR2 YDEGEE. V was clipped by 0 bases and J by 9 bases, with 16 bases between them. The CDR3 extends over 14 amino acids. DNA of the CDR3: TGTGCCAGCAGCTTGGGGACAGGAGGGCCGCTGCAGTACTTC. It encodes CASSLGTGGPLQYF.

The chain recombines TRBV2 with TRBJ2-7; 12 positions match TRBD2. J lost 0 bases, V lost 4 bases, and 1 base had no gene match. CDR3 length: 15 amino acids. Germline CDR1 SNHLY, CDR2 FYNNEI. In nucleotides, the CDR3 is TGTGCCAGCAGTGTGACTAGCGGGAGCTCCTACGAGCAGTACTTC. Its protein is CASSVTSGSSYEQYF.

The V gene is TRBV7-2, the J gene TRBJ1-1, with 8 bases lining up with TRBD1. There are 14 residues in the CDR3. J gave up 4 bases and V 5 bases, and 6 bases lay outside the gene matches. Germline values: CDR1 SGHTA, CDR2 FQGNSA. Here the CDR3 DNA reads TGTGCCAGCAGCCTTGGACAGGGTTTCACTGAAGCTTTCTTT. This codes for CASSLGQGFTEAFF.

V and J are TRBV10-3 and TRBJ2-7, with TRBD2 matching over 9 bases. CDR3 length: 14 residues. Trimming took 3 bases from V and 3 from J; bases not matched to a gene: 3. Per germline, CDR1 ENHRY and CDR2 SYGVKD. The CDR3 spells CAISDNSGSYEQYF. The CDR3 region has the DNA TGTGCCATCAGTGATAATAGCGGGAGCTACGAGCAGTACTTC.

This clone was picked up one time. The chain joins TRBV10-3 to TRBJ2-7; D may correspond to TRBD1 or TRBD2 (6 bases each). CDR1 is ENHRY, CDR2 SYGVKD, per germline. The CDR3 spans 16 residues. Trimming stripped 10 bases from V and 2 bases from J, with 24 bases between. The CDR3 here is CATRSPGGEFTYEQYF. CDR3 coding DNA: TGTGCCACCCGTTCGCCCGGGGGCGAATTTACCTACGAGCAGTACTTC.

CDR3 amino acids: CASRPKGGTVVKGSPLHF. The CDR3 nucleotides are TGTGCCAGCAGACCCAAAGGGGGGACAGTAGTAAAGGGTTCACCCCTCCACTTT. The rearrangement uses TRBV27 and TRBJ1-6; 7 bases are shared with TRBD1. The CDR3 is 18 amino acids. Losses at the gene ends were 6 bases for V and 9 bases for J; bases not matched to a gene: 20. Germline CDR1 reads MNHEY; CDR2 reads SMNVEV (reference sequence).

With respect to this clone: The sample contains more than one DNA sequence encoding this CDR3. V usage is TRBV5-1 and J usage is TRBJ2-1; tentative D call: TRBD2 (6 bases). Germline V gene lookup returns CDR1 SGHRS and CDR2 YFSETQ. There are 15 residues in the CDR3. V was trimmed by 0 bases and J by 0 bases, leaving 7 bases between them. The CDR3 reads CASSLDGSSYNEQFF. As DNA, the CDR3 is TGCGCCAGCAGCTTGGACGGGAGCTCCTACAATGAGCAGTTCTTC.

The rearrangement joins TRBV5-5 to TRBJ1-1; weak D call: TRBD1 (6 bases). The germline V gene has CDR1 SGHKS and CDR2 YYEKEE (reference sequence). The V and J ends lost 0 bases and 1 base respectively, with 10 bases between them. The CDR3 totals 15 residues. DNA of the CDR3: TGTGCCAGCAGCTTGGCCGGGGGGCGGAACACTGAAGCTTTCTTT. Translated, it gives CASSLAGGRNTEAFF.

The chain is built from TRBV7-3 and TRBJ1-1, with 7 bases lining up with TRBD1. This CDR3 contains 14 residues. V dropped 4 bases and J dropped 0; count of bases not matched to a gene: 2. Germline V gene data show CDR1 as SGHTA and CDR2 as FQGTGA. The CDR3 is CASSSQGMNTEAFF. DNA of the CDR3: TGTGCCAGCAGCTCACAGGGGATGAACACTGAAGCTTTCTTT. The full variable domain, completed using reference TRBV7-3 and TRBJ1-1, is GAGVSQTPSNKVTEKGKYVELRCDPISGHTALYWYRQSLGQGPEFLIYFQGTGAADDSGLPNDRFFAVRPEGSVSTLKIQRTERGDSAVYLCASSSQGMNTEAFFGQGTRLTVV.

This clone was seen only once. This CDR3 is CAWSVLGMEQYF. The DNA for the CDR3 is TGTGCCTGGAGTGTACTGGGGATGGAGCAGTACTTC. The genes are TRBV30 and TRBJ2-7; D call uncertain. The germline V gene has CDR1 GTSNPN and CDR2 SVGIG (reference sequence). The CDR3 length is 12 residues. V lost 0 bases to trimming and J lost 7 bases, with 10 bases between them.

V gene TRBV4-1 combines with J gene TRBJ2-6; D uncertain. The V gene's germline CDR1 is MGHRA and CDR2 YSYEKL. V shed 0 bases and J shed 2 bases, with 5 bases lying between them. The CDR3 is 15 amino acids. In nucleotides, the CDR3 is TGCGCCAGCAGCCAAGAGAGCGCTGGGGCCAACGTCCTGACTTTC. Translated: CASSQESAGANVLTF.

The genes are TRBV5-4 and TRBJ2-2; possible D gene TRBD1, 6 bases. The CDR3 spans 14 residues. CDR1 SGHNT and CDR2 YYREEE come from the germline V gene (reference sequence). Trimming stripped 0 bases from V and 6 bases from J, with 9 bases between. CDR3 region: CASSLVQGPGELFF. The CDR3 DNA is TGTGCCAGCAGCTTGGTGCAGGGGCCCGGGGAGCTGTTTTTT.

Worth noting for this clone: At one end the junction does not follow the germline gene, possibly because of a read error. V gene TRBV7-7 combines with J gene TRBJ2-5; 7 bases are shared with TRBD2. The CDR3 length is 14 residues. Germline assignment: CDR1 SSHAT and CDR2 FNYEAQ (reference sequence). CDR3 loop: CASSPAGNQETQYF. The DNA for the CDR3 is TGTGCTAGCAGCCCAGCGGGAAACCAAGAGACCCAGTACTTC.

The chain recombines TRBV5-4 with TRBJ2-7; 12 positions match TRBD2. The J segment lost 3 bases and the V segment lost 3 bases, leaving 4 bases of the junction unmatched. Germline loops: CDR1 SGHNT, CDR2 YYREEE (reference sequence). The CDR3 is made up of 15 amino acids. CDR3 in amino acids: CASSYGLAGLYEQYF. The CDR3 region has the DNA TGTGCCAGCAGCTACGGACTAGCGGGGCTCTACGAGCAGTACTTC.